This is a list of T cell receptor beta chains from one sample in a study of T cells in Graves' hyperthyroidism and ophthalmopathy. TCRdb re-analysed the multiplex PCR reads in MiXCR, keeping a single row per CDR3 protein. The table shows 250,000 to 300,000 distinct CDR3 sequences, with roughly 15% occurring only once. Material: blood. Source of these receptors: a middle-aged woman with Graves' hyperthyroidism that later progressed to Graves' ophthalmopathy. The CDR3 runs from the conserved cysteine through the conserved F or W.

len | j_gene | v_gene | CDR3aa
16 | TRBJ1-5 | TRBV12-3/TRBV12-4 | CASSRSPGTLNQPQHF
12 | TRBJ2-7 | TRBV12-3/TRBV12-4 | CASNSGSYEQYF
17 | TRBJ2-6 | TRBV27 | CASSSTYRHSGANVLTF
16 | TRBJ2-1 | TRBV7-2 | CASSLLVLTSYNEQFF
12 | TRBJ1-1 | TRBV29-1 | CSVVRENTEAFF
15 | TRBJ2-1 | TRBV6-2/TRBV6-3 | CASSYVPGQQWEQFF
14 | TRBJ2-7 | TRBV6-2/TRBV6-3 | CASSYVGNNYEQYF
14 | TRBJ2-3 | TRBV5-8 | CASSSRTYTDTQYF
15 | TRBJ2-2 | TRBV28 | CASRPLQGFAGELFF
13 | TRBJ2-2 | TRBV6-5 | CASSYSQRGELFF
15 | TRBJ2-7 | TRBV6-8 | CASSLTPGLAREQYF
16 | TRBJ2-7 | TRBV24-1 | CATSGQGLAGSYEQYF
12 | TRBJ2-2 | TRBV30 | CAWTPSAGELFF
18 | TRBJ2-1 | TRBV6-2/TRBV6-3 | CASSYERGLAGGRNEQFF
14 | TRBJ1-1 | TRBV5-1 | CASSLSTVLTEAFF
17 | TRBJ1-3 | TRBV5-5 | CASSFRTGLSSGNTIYF
16 | TRBJ2-3 | TRBV9 | CASSVGASGSSDTQYF
17 | TRBJ2-2 | TRBV5-6 | CASSLGTSGANTGELFF
16 | TRBJ2-1 | TRBV18 | CASSPRAGDPYNEQFF
17 | TRBJ2-1 | TRBV11-2 | CASSPILGPVQRNEQFF
18 | TRBJ2-3 | TRBV10-3 | CAIRYPNGSLYLTDTQYF
15 | TRBJ2-2 | TRBV9 | CASSALGGETGELFF
15 | TRBJ1-6 | TRBV19 | CASSSQEFDNSPLHF
15 | TRBJ2-7 | TRBV11-3 | CASSLDSGQGYEQYF
15 | TRBJ2-5 | TRBV6-1 | CASSSMGLVWETQYF
14 | TRBJ2-7 | TRBV11-2 | CASNPIRGIHEQYF
16 | TRBJ2-3 | TRBV9 | CASSAWGGGTTDTQYF
14 | TRBJ2-2 | TRBV12-5 | CASGLQGQNGELFF
15 | TRBJ2-3 | TRBV5-1 | CASSFYSGEADTQYF
15 | TRBJ1-2 | TRBV9 | CASSKTTASGYGYTF
14 | TRBJ1-3 | TRBV6-1 | CASLPRVPGNTIYF
17 | TRBJ2-5 | TRBV4-1 | CASSRTPIPGGEETQYF
17 | TRBJ1-1 | TRBV2 | CASSEPRGGLVDTEAFF
14 | TRBJ2-1 | TRBV20-1 | CSAISVASAHEQFF
16 | TRBJ2-3 | TRBV4-1 | CASSQVGGVSTDTQYF
13 | TRBJ2-7 | TRBV4-1 | CASSQQRGYEQYF
14 | TRBJ2-7 | TRBV20-1 | CSASGGRASYEQYF
19 | TRBJ2-3 | TRBV2 | CASREPLQVPSRKADTQYF
13 | TRBJ2-1 | TRBV2 | CASMQREGDEQFF
15 | TRBJ2-3 | TRBV10-3 | CAISGGGRGTDTQYF
17 | TRBJ1-5 | TRBV4-2 | CASSQSQGLHSNQPQHF
16 | TRBJ2-7 | TRBV14 | CASSQDPGQGAYEQYF
16 | TRBJ2-3 | TRBV7-3 | CASSPSAVVRTDTQYF
14 | TRBJ2-1 | TRBV5-1 | CASSLGGEYNEQFF
16 | TRBJ2-1 | TRBV5-1 | CASSLWGGGSHNEQFF
16 | TRBJ2-1 | TRBV12-3/TRBV12-4 | CASSSSRLNSYNEQFF
16 | TRBJ2-1 | TRBV15 | CATSRVGLLGRNEQFF
14 | TRBJ1-1 | TRBV6-1 | CASSGGLWNTEAFF
14 | TRBJ2-1 | TRBV5-1 | CASAYWGSYNEQVF
17 | TRBJ2-1 | TRBV11-3 | CASSLGRGLAEYNEQFF
14 | TRBJ2-5 | TRBV20-1 | CSARPTGLLETQYF
15 | TRBJ2-7 | TRBV2 | CASSARERLSYEQYF
15 | TRBJ2-3 | TRBV12-3/TRBV12-4 | CASRLTSFGTDTQYF
16 | TRBJ1-5 | TRBV5-1 | CARADLPRGNNQPQHF
15 | TRBJ1-3 | TRBV12-3/TRBV12-4 | CASSPGGGTGNTIYF
14 | TRBJ1-1 | TRBV28 | CASRRDRGDTEAFF
13 | TRBJ1-4 | TRBV20-1 | CSARGGLDEKLFF
19 | TRBJ2-1 | TRBV4-1 | CASSQPMRKREDTYNEQFF
15 | TRBJ2-7 | TRBV15 | CATSRQGGISYEQYF